This record concerns one T cell receptor (beta chain) sequence. What it binds is not known. This specimen comes from a study of identical twins. Study conclusions and caveats: Among monozygotic twins, out-of-frame TCR alpha sharing exceeded what models predicted. Within twin pairs, the out-of-frame alpha sequences they shared showed excess low generation probability. Abundant beta clonotypes from cord blood bore fewer insertions; memory repertoires lacked this pattern.

TCRdb analysed the 5' RACE reads with MiXCR anew, one entry per CDR3 protein. The table has approximately 700,000 distinct CDR3 sequences, roughly 20% seen once. With V trimmed by 6 bases and J by 8 bases, 10 bases remained unmatched. The CDR3 has 15 amino acids. Germline loops: CDR1 MNHEY, CDR2 SVGEGT. These data also formed part of another study, on T cells expressing NK-cell markers. That study reports: Dominant NKG2C+ clonotypes were found to form about 1.0-7.5% of CD8+ T cells in over 5 donors.

The sample consisted of PBMCs. The sequence derives from a woman under 30 in good health. The rearrangement joins TRBV6-2 or TRBV6-3 to TRBJ2-2; 9 bases fit TRBD1. This CDR3 reads CASRPGQGFIGELFF. Written as DNA, the CDR3 is TGTGCCAGCAGGCCGGGACAGGGATTTATAGGGGAGCTGTTTTTT.